This TCR beta chain derives from a study of post-analysis software for immune sequencing data. Unique molecular identifiers were built into the TCR beta cDNA libraries. The T cell input of about 1 to 10 million gave about half a million cDNA molecules. Via MiXCR, TCRdb re-called the PCR reads, giving one row per CDR3 protein. The table shows about 770,000 distinct CDR3 sequences, with around 46% occurring only once. In regard to this clonotype: The target antigen is unknown.

In germline, CDR1 is MGHRA, CDR2 YSYEKL. With 0 bases clipped from V and 4 bases from J, the junction kept 11 bases outside the gene matches. The CDR3 is 18 residues long. Study-wide results and caveats: F-measure co-clustering was strong for batch-matched samples. Among 4 or 5 TRBV segments more frequent in patients than controls were TRBV5-6, TRBV5-1 and TRBV20-1. Multiple sclerosis patients showed significantly lower normalized Chao1 diversity than controls did.

The sample was blood. The chain links TRBV4-1 to TRBJ2-3; 9 positions agree with TRBD2. This sequence was found in a girl under 18 with multiple sclerosis. The CDR3 loop is CASSQEPSLAGAPDTQYF. In nucleotides, the CDR3 is TGCGCCAGCAGCCAAGAACCCTCCTTAGCGGGAGCCCCAGATACGCAGTATTTT.